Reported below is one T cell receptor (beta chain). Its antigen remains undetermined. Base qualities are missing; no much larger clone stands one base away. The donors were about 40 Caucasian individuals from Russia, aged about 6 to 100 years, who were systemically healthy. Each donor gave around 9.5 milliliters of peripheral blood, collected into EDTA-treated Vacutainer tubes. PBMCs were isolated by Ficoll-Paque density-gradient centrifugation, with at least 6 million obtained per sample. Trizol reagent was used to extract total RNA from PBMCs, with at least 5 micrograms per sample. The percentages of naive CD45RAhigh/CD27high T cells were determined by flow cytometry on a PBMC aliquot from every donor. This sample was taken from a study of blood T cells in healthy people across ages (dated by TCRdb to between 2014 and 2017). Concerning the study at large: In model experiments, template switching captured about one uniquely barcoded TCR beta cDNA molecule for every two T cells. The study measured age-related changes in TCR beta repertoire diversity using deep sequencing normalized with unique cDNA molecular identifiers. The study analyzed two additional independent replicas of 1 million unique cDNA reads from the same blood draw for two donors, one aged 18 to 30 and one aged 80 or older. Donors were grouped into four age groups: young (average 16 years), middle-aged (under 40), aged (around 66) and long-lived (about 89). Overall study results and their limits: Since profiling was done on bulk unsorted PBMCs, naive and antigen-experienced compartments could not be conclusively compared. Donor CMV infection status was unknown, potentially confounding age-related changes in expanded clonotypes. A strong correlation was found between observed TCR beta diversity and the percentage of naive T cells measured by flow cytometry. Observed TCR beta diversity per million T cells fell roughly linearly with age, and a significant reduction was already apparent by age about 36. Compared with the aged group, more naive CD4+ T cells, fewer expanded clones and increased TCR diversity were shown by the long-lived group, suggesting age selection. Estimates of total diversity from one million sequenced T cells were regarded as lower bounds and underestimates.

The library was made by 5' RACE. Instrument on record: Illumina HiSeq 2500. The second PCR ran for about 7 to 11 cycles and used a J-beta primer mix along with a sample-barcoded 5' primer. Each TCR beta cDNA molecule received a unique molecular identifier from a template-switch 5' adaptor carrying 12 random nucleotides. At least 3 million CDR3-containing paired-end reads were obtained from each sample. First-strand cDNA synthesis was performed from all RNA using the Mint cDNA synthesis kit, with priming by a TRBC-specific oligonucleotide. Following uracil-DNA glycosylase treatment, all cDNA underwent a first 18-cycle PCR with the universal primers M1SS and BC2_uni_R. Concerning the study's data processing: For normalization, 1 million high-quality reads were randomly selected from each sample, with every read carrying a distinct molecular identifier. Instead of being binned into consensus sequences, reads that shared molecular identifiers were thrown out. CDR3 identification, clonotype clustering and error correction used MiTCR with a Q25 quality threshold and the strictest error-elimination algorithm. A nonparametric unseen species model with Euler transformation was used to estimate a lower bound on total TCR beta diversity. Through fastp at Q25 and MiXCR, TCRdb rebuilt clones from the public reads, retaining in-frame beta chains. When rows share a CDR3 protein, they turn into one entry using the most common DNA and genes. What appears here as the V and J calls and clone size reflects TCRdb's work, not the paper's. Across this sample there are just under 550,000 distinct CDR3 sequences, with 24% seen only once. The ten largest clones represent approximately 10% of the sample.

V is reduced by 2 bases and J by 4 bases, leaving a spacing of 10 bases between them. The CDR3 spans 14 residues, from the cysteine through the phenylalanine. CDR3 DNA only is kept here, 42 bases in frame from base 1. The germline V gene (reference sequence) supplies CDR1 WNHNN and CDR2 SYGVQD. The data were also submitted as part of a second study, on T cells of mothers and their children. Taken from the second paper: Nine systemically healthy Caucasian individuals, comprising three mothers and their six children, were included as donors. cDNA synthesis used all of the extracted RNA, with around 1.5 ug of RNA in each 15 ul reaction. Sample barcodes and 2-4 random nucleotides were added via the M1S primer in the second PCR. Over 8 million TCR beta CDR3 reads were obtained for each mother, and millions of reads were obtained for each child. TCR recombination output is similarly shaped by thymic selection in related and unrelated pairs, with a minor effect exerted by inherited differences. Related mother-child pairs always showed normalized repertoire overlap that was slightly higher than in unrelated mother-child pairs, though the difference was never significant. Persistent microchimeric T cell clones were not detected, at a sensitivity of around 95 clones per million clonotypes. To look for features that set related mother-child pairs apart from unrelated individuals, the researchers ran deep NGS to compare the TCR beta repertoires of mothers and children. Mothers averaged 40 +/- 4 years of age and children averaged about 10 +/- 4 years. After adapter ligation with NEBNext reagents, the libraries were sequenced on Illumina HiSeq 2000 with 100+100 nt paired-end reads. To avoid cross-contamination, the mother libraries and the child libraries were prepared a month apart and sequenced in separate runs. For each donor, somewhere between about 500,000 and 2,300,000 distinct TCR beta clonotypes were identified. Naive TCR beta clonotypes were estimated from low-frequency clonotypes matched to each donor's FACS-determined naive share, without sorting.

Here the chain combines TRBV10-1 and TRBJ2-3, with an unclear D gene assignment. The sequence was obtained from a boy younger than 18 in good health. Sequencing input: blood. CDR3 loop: CASSEANSADTQYF. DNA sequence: TGCGCCAGCAGTGAGGCCAACTCAGCAGATACGCAGTATTTT.